The 7 T cell receptor beta chains presented below share a single source sample, sequenced in a study of cytomegalovirus exposure and HLA in healthy donors. PCR primers comprised 60 Vbeta and 13 Jbeta primers. The protocol was immunoSEQ multiplex PCR, while the TCRdb copy is restricted to in-frame clones and leaves out a portion. This table lists about 200,000 clones. Specimen: PBMCs. The receptor source for this set is a boy younger than 18 in good health and CMV-seronegative.

The chain combines TRBV4-2 with TRBJ2-7; D unclear. The CDR3 covers 18 residues. Germline CDR1 LGHNA, CDR2 YNFKEQ. The germline V and J ends were trimmed by 0 bases and 6 bases, with 24 bases remaining between them. Written as DNA, the CDR3 is TGTGCCAGCAGCCAAGATCGCGTACCAGGTCAAGTAGATTTCGAGCAGTACTTC. Translating it yields CASSQDRVPGQVDFEQYF.

The chain carries TRBV27 and TRBJ1-2; perhaps TRBD1 as D (6 bases). Germline CDR1 and CDR2: MNHEY and SMNVEV (reference sequence). The CDR3 extends over 14 amino acids. Between the trimmed V and J ends, which lost 4 bases and 4 bases, there was a span of 13 bases. In nucleotides, the CDR3 is TGTGCCAGCAGTTCCCACACGGACAGCTATGGCTACACCTTC. Its translation: CASSSHTDSYGYTF.

This rearrangement joins TRBV4-1 to TRBJ1-2; 7 bases align to TRBD1. The CDR3 spans 16 residues. The V segment lost 4 bases and the J segment 2 bases; nucleotides outside the gene matches: 10. Germline lookup yields CDR1 MGHRA and CDR2 YSYEKL. CDR3 DNA sequence: TGCGCCAGCAGCCCAACCACAGGGGAACTCAACTATGGCTACACCTTC. This translates into CASSPTTGELNYGYTF.

The chain employs TRBV7-9 and TRBJ1-4; tentatively, D is TRBD1 (5 bases). Germline CDR1 SEHNR, CDR2 FQNEAQ (reference sequence). Trimming cost V 2 bases and J 7 bases, with 11 bases left between them. The CDR3 covers 14 residues. This chain's CDR3 is CASSLIRGGEKLFF. In DNA, the CDR3 is TGTGCCAGCAGCTTAATTAGGGGAGGTGAAAAACTGTTTTTT.

The chain employs TRBV2 and TRBJ2-2; a weak D match, TRBD2 (7 bases). The CDR3 totals 15 residues. Germline values: CDR1 SNHLY, CDR2 FYNNEI. The germline V and J ends were trimmed by 4 bases and 2 bases, with 11 bases remaining between them. CDR3 loop: CASSGRGLNTGELFF. The CDR3 DNA reads as TGTGCCAGCAGTGGGCGGGGGCTCAACACCGGGGAGCTGTTTTTT.

The chain has TRBV7-9 and TRBJ2-5; 9 nucleotides align to TRBD1. The germline V gene has CDR1 SEHNR and CDR2 FQNEAQ (reference sequence). This CDR3 has 15 amino acids. V trimming: 1 base; J trimming: 2 bases; junction bases outside the gene matches: 2. Here the CDR3 reads CASSLVTGGQETQYF. CDR3 in DNA: TGTGCCAGCAGCTTAGTGACAGGGGGGCAAGAGACCCAGTACTTC. The whole variable domain, filled in from reference TRBV7-9 and TRBJ2-5, reads DTGVSQNPRHKITKRGQNVTFRCDPISEHNRLYWYRQTLGQGPEFLTYFQNEAQLEKSRLLSDRFSAERPKGSFSTLEIQRTEQGDSAMYLCASSLVTGGQETQYFGPGTRLLVL.

The V and J genes are TRBV2 and TRBJ2-7; 7 bases are shared with TRBD1. The CDR3 is made up of 15 amino acids. V was clipped by 7 bases and J by 3 bases; unmatched bases: 12. Looked up from germline, CDR1 is SNHLY and CDR2 is FYNNEI. CDR3 in amino acids: CASKSLTGVLYEQYF. The CDR3 nucleotides read TGTGCCAGCAAGTCTCTCACAGGGGTACTCTACGAGCAGTACTTC.